The rows below give T cell receptor beta chains drawn from one sample of a study of blood T cell repertoires in COVID-19. Only in-frame clones appear in the TCRdb table, and some are missing; sequencing was by immunoSEQ multiplex PCR. The table includes about 74,000 clones, around nine tenths detected once. Sequencing was done on a sample of peripheral blood. These receptors came from a human donor in a cohort sampled during active COVID-19. The CDR3 runs from the conserved cysteine through the conserved F or W. A D gene is named only where the DNA matches it firmly. Not every row has a clone size; where given, it reads once, few, many or a size class.

CDR3 protein: CASSQDRPTSGNTIYF
CDR3 DNA: TGTGCCAGCAGCCAGGACAGGCCAACCTCTGGAAACACCATATATTTT
J gene: TRBJ1-3
V gene: TRBV5-4
clone size: NA
D gene: TRBD1

CDR3 protein: CASSPEGFTDTQYF
CDR3 DNA: TGTGCCAGCAGCCCTGAGGGATTCACAGATACGCAGTATTTT
J gene: TRBJ2-3
V gene: TRBV7-3
clone size: NA
D gene: NA

CDR3 protein: CASSAGTINEQFF
CDR3 DNA: TGTGCCAGCAGCGCTGGGACTATTAATGAGCAGTTCTTC
J gene: TRBJ2-1
V gene: TRBV9
clone size: NA
D gene: TRBD2

CDR3 protein: CASSFELPTNEQFF
CDR3 DNA: TGTGCCAGCAGTTTTGAACTACCTACCAATGAGCAGTTCTTC
J gene: TRBJ2-1
V gene: TRBV28
clone size: NA
D gene: NA

CDR3 protein: CASSQAGASGRKTDTQYF
CDR3 DNA: TGCGCCAGCAGCCAAGCGGGGGCTAGCGGGAGGAAAACAGATACGCAGTATTTT
J gene: TRBJ2-3
V gene: TRBV4-1
clone size: NA
D gene: TRBD2

CDR3 protein: CASSMRLAGDPDTQYF
CDR3 DNA: TGTGCCAGCAGTATGCGACTAGCGGGAGATCCAGATACGCAGTATTTT
J gene: TRBJ2-3
V gene: TRBV27
clone size: NA
D gene: TRBD2

CDR3 protein: CASSSSGSILHEQFF
CDR3 DNA: TGTGCCAGCAGTTCTAGCGGGAGCATTCTTCATGAGCAGTTCTTC
J gene: TRBJ2-1
V gene: TRBV14
clone size: NA
D gene: TRBD2

CDR3 protein: CASSNTRSYNEQFF
CDR3 DNA: TGTGCCAGCAGCAATACTAGATCCTACAATGAGCAGTTCTTC
J gene: TRBJ2-1
V gene: TRBV7-8
clone size: NA
D gene: NA

CDR3 protein: CASRWDYSYNEQFF
CDR3 DNA: TGTGCCAGCAGGTGGGACTACTCCTACAATGAGCAGTTCTTC
J gene: TRBJ2-1
V gene: TRBV2
clone size: NA
D gene: TRBD2

CDR3 protein: CASSTSDSSGANVLTF
CDR3 DNA: TGTGCCAGCAGCACAAGCGATTCCTCTGGGGCCAACGTCCTGACTTTC
J gene: TRBJ2-6
V gene: TRBV4-2
clone size: few
D gene: NA

CDR3 protein: CASSQGSGRDEQFF
CDR3 DNA: TGTGCCAGCAGCCAAGGGAGCGGGAGGGATGAGCAGTTCTTC
J gene: TRBJ2-1
V gene: TRBV6-5
clone size: once
D gene: TRBD2

CDR3 protein: CASSRSLGQVNTEAFF
CDR3 DNA: TGCGCCAGCAGCAGGAGTTTGGGACAGGTGAACACTGAAGCTTTCTTT
J gene: TRBJ1-1
V gene: TRBV5-1
clone size: NA
D gene: TRBD1

CDR3 protein: CASSMGDTFTDTQYF
CDR3 DNA: TGTGCCAGTAGTATGGGGGACACCTTCACAGATACGCAGTATTTT
J gene: TRBJ2-3
V gene: TRBV19
clone size: NA
D gene: NA

CDR3 protein: CASSLGSAAHEQFF
CDR3 DNA: TGTGCCAGCAGCTTGGGATCAGCGGCACATGAGCAGTTCTTC
J gene: TRBJ2-1
V gene: TRBV7-2
clone size: NA
D gene: NA

CDR3 protein: CASSQDPPRQGYEKLFF
CDR3 DNA: TGCGCCAGCAGCCAAGATCCCCCAAGACAGGGTTATGAAAAACTGTTTTTT
J gene: TRBJ1-4
V gene: TRBV4-3
clone size: NA
D gene: TRBD1

CDR3 protein: CASSQDLNQPQHF
CDR3 DNA: TGTGCCAGCAGCCAAGACCTTAATCAGCCCCAGCATTTT
J gene: TRBJ1-5
V gene: TRBV4-2
clone size: NA
D gene: NA

CDR3 protein: CASSLGQASPTDTQYF
CDR3 DNA: TGCGCCAGCAGCCTCGGACAGGCCTCCCCCACAGATACGCAGTATTTT
J gene: TRBJ2-3
V gene: TRBV5-1
clone size: once
D gene: TRBD1

CDR3 protein: CASSSGGSTEAFF
CDR3 DNA: TGTGCCAGCAGCTCCGGGGGGTCCACTGAAGCTTTCTTT
J gene: TRBJ1-1
V gene: TRBV7-3
clone size: NA
D gene: NA

CDR3 protein: CASRLLDRDNSPLHF
CDR3 DNA: TGTGCCAGCAGACTCCTGGACAGGGACAATTCACCCCTCCACTTT
J gene: TRBJ1-6
V gene: TRBV27
clone size: few
D gene: TRBD1

CDR3 protein: CASSTGTSGNEQFF
CDR3 DNA: TGTGCCAGCAGCACCGGGACTAGCGGGAATGAGCAGTTCTTC
J gene: TRBJ2-1
V gene: TRBV7-3
clone size: NA
D gene: TRBD2

CDR3 protein: CASSYGTSYALGEQFF
CDR3 DNA: TGTGCCAGCAGTTACGGGACTAGCTACGCTCTCGGTGAGCAGTTCTTC
J gene: TRBJ2-1
V gene: TRBV6-5
clone size: NA
D gene: TRBD2

CDR3 protein: CASSLGPAENTEAFF
CDR3 DNA: TGTGCCAGCAGTTTAGGTCCAGCGGAGAACACTGAAGCTTTCTTT
J gene: TRBJ1-1
V gene: TRBV28
clone size: NA
D gene: NA

CDR3 protein: CASSPETGVNYGYTF
CDR3 DNA: TGTGCCAGCTCGCCGGAGACAGGGGTGAACTATGGCTACACCTTC
J gene: TRBJ1-2
V gene: TRBV18
clone size: NA
D gene: TRBD1

CDR3 protein: CASSLGTSAGELFF
CDR3 DNA: TGTGCCAGCAGCTTAGGGACTAGCGCTGGGGAGCTGTTTTTT
J gene: TRBJ2-2
V gene: TRBV11-2
clone size: NA
D gene: TRBD2

CDR3 protein: CASSQVSSASGTYEQYF
CDR3 DNA: TGCGCCAGCAGCCAAGTCTCTTCGGCTAGCGGAACCTACGAGCAGTACTTC
J gene: TRBJ2-7
V gene: TRBV4-3
clone size: NA
D gene: TRBD2

CDR3 protein: CASSVSPGTGPYNEQFF
CDR3 DNA: TGTGCCAGCAGCGTATCTCCCGGGACAGGGCCTTACAATGAGCAGTTCTTC
J gene: TRBJ2-1
V gene: TRBV9
clone size: NA
D gene: TRBD1

CDR3 protein: CASSLSASGANVLTF
CDR3 DNA: TGTGCCAGCAGCTTATCAGCGTCTGGGGCCAACGTCCTGACTTTC
J gene: TRBJ2-6
V gene: TRBV5-4
clone size: NA
D gene: NA

CDR3 protein: CASRPGAGATGELFF
CDR3 DNA: TGTGCCAGCAGGCCCGGCGCGGGAGCCACCGGGGAGCTGTTTTTT
J gene: TRBJ2-2
V gene: TRBV2
clone size: few
D gene: TRBD2

CDR3 protein: CASGRRDSGNTIYF
CDR3 DNA: TGTGCCAGTGGAAGGAGGGACTCTGGAAACACCATATATTTT
J gene: TRBJ1-3
V gene: TRBV19
clone size: NA
D gene: NA